The rows below give T cell receptor beta chains drawn from one sample of a study of cytomegalovirus exposure and HLA in healthy donors. Profiling relied on immunoSEQ multiplex PCR, and the TCRdb table lists in-frame clones only, not all of them. The sample carries 250,000 to 350,000 clones, about four fifths recorded once. The sequencing sample was made of PBMCs. Receptors originate from a girl aged 2 to 10 in good health and CMV-seronegative. Both conserved end residues are part of each CDR3. Each record gives: D gene, V gene, clone size, J gene, CDR3 protein, CDR3 DNA. A D gene is named only where the DNA matches it firmly. Size values are once, few and many counts, or a class for expanded clones, and some rows have none.

D: TRBD1; V: TRBV19; size: NA; J: TRBJ1-5; CDR3: CASARQGNNQPQHF; DNA: TGTGCCAGTGCCCGACAGGGGAATAATCAGCCCCAGCATTTT
D: NA; V: TRBV6-5; size: NA; J: TRBJ2-7; CDR3: CASSYSSPLHEQYF; DNA: TGTGCCAGCAGTTACTCATCTCCGCTCCACGAGCAGTACTTC
D: TRBD1; V: TRBV7-2; size: NA; J: TRBJ2-7; CDR3: CASSFIGTGYAYEQYF; DNA: TGTGCCAGCAGCTTCATCGGGACAGGGTACGCCTACGAGCAGTACTTC
D: TRBD2; V: TRBV4-2; size: NA; J: TRBJ2-1; CDR3: CASSPHLAGDYNEQFF; DNA: TGTGCCAGCAGCCCCCATTTAGCGGGAGACTACAATGAGCAGTTCTTC
D: TRBD2; V: TRBV6-5; size: NA; J: TRBJ2-1; CDR3: CASRRERGGWYEQFF; DNA: TGTGCCAGCAGAAGGGAGCGGGGGGGGTGGTATGAGCAGTTCTTC
D: NA; V: TRBV28; size: NA; J: TRBJ1-2; CDR3: CASSFPYLGVIYGYTF; DNA: TGTGCCAGCAGTTTCCCATACTTAGGGGTCATATATGGCTACACCTTC
D: NA; V: TRBV28; size: NA; J: TRBJ2-7; CDR3: CASSLVGREYEQYF; DNA: TGTGCTAGCAGTTTAGTCGGCAGGGAATACGAGCAGTACTTC
D: NA; V: TRBV5-6; size: few; J: TRBJ1-5; CDR3: CASSFQGSSKQPQHF; DNA: TGTGCCAGCAGCTTTCAGGGGAGCTCAAAACAGCCCCAGCATTTT
D: TRBD1; V: TRBV11-3; size: few; J: TRBJ2-2; CDR3: CASSPQGAITGELFF; DNA: TGTGCCAGCAGCCCGCAGGGGGCCATCACCGGGGAGCTGTTTTTT
D: TRBD2; V: TRBV30; size: NA; J: TRBJ2-2; CDR3: CAWTTGGTSGAGELFF; DNA: TGTGCCTGGACCACCGGTGGGACTAGCGGGGCCGGGGAGCTGTTTTTT
D: NA; V: TRBV6-5; size: NA; J: TRBJ1-2; CDR3: CASRTLTGLYGYTF; DNA: TGTGCCAGCAGGACCTTGACAGGATTGTATGGCTACACCTTC
D: TRBD1; V: TRBV20-1; size: NA; J: TRBJ2-7; CDR3: CSARDRLEYF; DNA: TGCAGTGCGAGGGACAGGCTAGAGTACTTC
D: NA; V: TRBV7-9; size: once; J: TRBJ2-1; CDR3: CASSPDRGGATLVNEQFF; DNA: TGTGCCAGCAGCCCAGACCGGGGTGGTGCCACCCTTGTCAATGAGCAGTTCTTC
D: NA; V: TRBV18; size: NA; J: TRBJ2-7; CDR3: CASSPPTGAYEQYF; DNA: TGTGCCAGCTCACCACCGACCGGAGCCTACGAGCAGTACTTC
D: TRBD1; V: TRBV30; size: NA; J: TRBJ1-6; CDR3: CARSNRGGYSPLHF; DNA: TGTGCCCGGAGTAACAGGGGTGGGTATTCACCCCTCCACTTT
D: TRBD1; V: TRBV5-4; size: NA; J: TRBJ1-1; CDR3: CASSRGQGAPNTEAFF; DNA: TGTGCCAGCAGCCGGGGACAGGGGGCGCCGAACACTGAAGCTTTCTTT
D: NA; V: TRBV27; size: NA; J: TRBJ1-1; CDR3: CASSVGSGFGAFF; DNA: TGTGCCAGCAGTGTCGGGAGCGGGTTCGGAGCTTTCTTT
D: TRBD2; V: TRBV11-1; size: NA; J: TRBJ2-7; CDR3: CASSLKLAGIYEQYF; DNA: TGTGCCAGCAGCTTAAAACTAGCGGGGATCTACGAGCAGTACTTC
D: NA; V: TRBV2; size: NA; J: TRBJ1-5; CDR3: CASSDRVKYSNQPQHF; DNA: TGTGCCAGCAGCGACAGAGTAAAGTATAGCAATCAGCCCCAGCATTTT
D: NA; V: TRBV7-2; size: few; J: TRBJ1-5; CDR3: CASSPQLSQPQHF; DNA: TGTGCCAGCAGCCCCCAATTGAGTCAGCCCCAGCATTTT
D: NA; V: TRBV7-9; size: NA; J: TRBJ1-6; CDR3: CASSLVSLYNSPLHF; DNA: TGTGCCAGCAGCTTAGTTAGTCTCTATAATTCACCCCTCCACTTT